The rows below give T cell receptor beta chains drawn from one sample of a study of blood T cell repertoires in COVID-19. Using immunoSEQ multiplex PCR, the repertoire was profiled, and TCRdb retains in-frame clones only, with some absent. Of 250,000 or so clones in the sample, more than 85% were seen once. The specimen was peripheral blood. The receptors were sampled from a woman aged 55-70 years with COVID-19, enrolled during active disease. Both conserved end residues are part of each CDR3. The D gene is left open where the match is weak. Some rows mark clone size as missing; the rest say once, few, many or name a class of expanded clone.

>TRBV2|TRBJ1-1|NA|NA
CASSAIGAGTEAFF
TGTGCCAGCAGTGCAATAGGGGCAGGGACTGAAGCTTTCTTT
>TRBV5-4|TRBJ1-2|NA|NA
CASSLDSPYGYTF
TGTGCCAGCAGCTTAGACAGCCCCTATGGCTACACCTTC
>TRBV7-3|TRBJ2-1|NA|TRBD1
CASGRTGRNEQFF
TGTGCCAGCGGAAGGACAGGGAGGAATGAGCAGTTCTTC
>TRBV2|TRBJ1-2|NA|NA
CASSLHGDDYGYTF
TGTGCCAGCAGTCTTCACGGGGATGACTATGGCTACACCTTC
>TRBV4-2|TRBJ2-5|NA|TRBD2
CASSPIAGRGETQYF
TGTGCCAGCAGCCCAATAGCGGGAAGGGGAGAGACCCAGTACTTC
>TRBV30|TRBJ2-1|NA|TRBD1
CAWSPSGTGRNNEQFF
TGTGCCTGGAGCCCTTCCGGGACAGGGAGGAACAATGAGCAGTTCTTC
>TRBV7-8|TRBJ2-5|NA|TRBD2
CASSAAGTTQETQYF
TGTGCCAGCAGCGCAGCCGGGACTACCCAAGAGACCCAGTACTTC
>TRBV19|TRBJ2-4|NA|NA
CASSQNRPENIQYF
TGTGCCAGTAGCCAAAACAGGCCCGAAAACATTCAGTACTTC
>TRBV6-2/TRBV6-3|TRBJ2-1|NA|TRBD2
CASSYSGTSGIYNEQFF
TGTGCCAGCAGTTACTCTGGGACTAGCGGGATCTACAATGAGCAGTTCTTC
>TRBV7-6|TRBJ2-7|once|TRBD2
CASSLQTSGLYEQYF
TGTGCCAGCAGCCTTCAGACTAGCGGCCTCTACGAGCAGTACTTC
>TRBV5-4|TRBJ2-5|NA|TRBD2
CASSGTSGNTKPQYF
TGTGCCAGCAGCGGGACTAGCGGGAATACCAAGCCCCAGTACTTC
>TRBV7-3|TRBJ2-1|NA|NA
CASSLMGNSYNEQFF
TGTGCCAGCAGCTTAATGGGCAACTCCTACAATGAGCAGTTCTTC